This T cell receptor beta chain was sequenced in a study of spatial heterogeneity in lung cancer. Turning to the study itself: Tumor-region counts of TCR transcripts tracked strongly with a T cell module score from matched bulk RNA-seq.

Germline CDR1 is SGHRS and CDR2 is YFSETQ. Losses at the gene ends were 1 base for V and 4 bases for J; bases not matched to a gene: 7. This CDR3 comprises 15 residues. Study-level results: The number of expanded tumor alpha and beta chains correlated with mutation number.

This clonotype was observed many times. Its specificity is not known. A single record per CDR3 protein comes from TCRdb applying MiXCR to the 5' RACE reads. The sample holds fewer than 15,000 distinct CDR3 sequences; under 7% are singletons and the top ten take 11%. Indicated time point: sample taken at primary tumor resection. This receptor was identified in a female donor with early-stage non-small cell lung cancer. The gene calls are TRBV5-1 and TRBJ2-7; 8 positions match TRBD2. The material was lung tumor tissue, obtained at surgery. CDR3 region: CASSLRTGGRYEQYF. The DNA of the CDR3 is TGCGCCAGCAGCTTGAGAACGGGGGGGAGGTACGAGCAGTACTTC.